The 17 T cell receptor beta chains in this list originate from one sample, sequenced in a study of blood T cell repertoires in COVID-19. Only in-frame clones appear in the TCRdb table, and some are missing; sequencing was by immunoSEQ multiplex PCR. The data hold a few hundred thousand clones, with just under 90% observed a single time. Sequenced material: peripheral blood. All receptors come from a woman aged 45-60 years with COVID-19, enrolled during active disease.

V is TRBV14 and J is TRBJ1-6, with D unclear. Germline V gives CDR1 SGHDN, CDR2 FVKESK. The CDR3 contains 13 residues. V was clipped by 0 bases and J by 8 bases, with 5 bases between them. The CDR3 loop is CASSQDPYSPLHF. The CDR3 DNA sequence: TGTGCCAGCAGCCAAGATCCATATTCACCCCTCCACTTT.

The chain links TRBV7-9 to TRBJ2-7, with 8 bases matching TRBD2. The CDR3 sequence is 14 residues long. V was clipped by 5 bases and J by 6 bases; unmatched bases: 9. Germline V lookup: CDR1 SEHNR, CDR2 FQNEAQ (reference sequence). The CDR3 protein is CASSPGTSLREQYF. The CDR3 nucleotides are TGTGCCAGCAGCCCCGGGACTAGTCTTCGCGAGCAGTACTTC.

This chain's CDR3 is CASSLGSSRGYTF. CDR3 DNA sequence: TGTGCCAGCAGTTTAGGAAGTTCTCGGGGCTACACCTTC. This rearrangement joins TRBV12-3 or TRBV12-4 to TRBJ1-2; no clear D. With 1 base removed from V and 8 bases from J, the gap between germline ends came to 11 bases. The CDR3 runs to 13 residues.

The genes are TRBV5-4 and TRBJ2-5; 9 bases align to TRBD1. The CDR3 totals 13 residues. The V gene's germline CDR1 is SGHNT and CDR2 YYREEE (reference sequence). V was pared by 2 bases and J by 5 bases, with 1 base of the junction left unmatched. The CDR3: CASSLQGAETQYF. For the CDR3, the DNA is TGTGCCAGCAGCTTACAGGGGGCGGAGACCCAGTACTTC.

J is TRBJ1-1 and V is TRBV7-9; 7 bases are shared with TRBD1. The CDR3 loop spans 15 amino acids. Germline values: CDR1 SEHNR, CDR2 FQNEAQ (reference sequence). With V trimmed by 5 bases and J by 3 bases, 9 bases remained unmatched. The CDR3 sequence: CASSGEGAVDTEAFF. The CDR3 DNA is TGTGCCAGCAGCGGAGAGGGGGCTGTGGACACTGAAGCTTTCTTT.

This sequence joins TRBV24-1 and TRBJ1-1; D unresolved. The germline V gene has CDR1 KGHDR and CDR2 SFDVKD. This CDR3 spans 13 amino acids. Trimming pared 8 bases from V and 5 bases from J, leaving 14 bases between. The CDR3 here is CATTSSWATEAFF. CDR3 in DNA: TGTGCCACCACTAGCTCTTGGGCAACTGAAGCTTTCTTT.

The rearrangement uses TRBV30 and TRBJ2-3; TRBD2 is a possible D gene (5 bases). The germline CDR1 and CDR2 sequences are GTSNPN and SVGIG (reference sequence). V gave up 7 bases and J gave up 4 bases, with 12 bases separating them. The CDR3 has 12 residues. This chain's CDR3 is CASQSSADTQYF. The CDR3 nucleotides read TGTGCCTCCCAGAGTAGCGCAGATACGCAGTATTTT.

The chain is built from TRBV6-2 or TRBV6-3 and TRBJ1-4; 10 bases line up with TRBD1. CDR1 and CDR2 from the germline V gene are MNHEY and SVGEGT. V trimming: 5 bases; J trimming: 1 base; junction bases outside the gene matches: 4. The CDR3 loop spans 16 amino acids. The CDR3 loop reads CASSRGTGVTNEKLFF. As DNA, the CDR3 is TGTGCCAGCAGTCGCGGGACAGGGGTAACTAATGAAAAACTGTTTTTT.

V usage is TRBV13 and J usage is TRBJ2-2; possible D gene TRBD2, 6 bases. This CDR3 contains 15 residues. Germline CDR1 PRHDT, CDR2 FYEKMQ (reference sequence). The V gene lost 2 bases and the J gene lost 1 base, with 8 bases spanning the gap. CDR3 coding DNA: TGTGCCAGCAGCTTACGGCGGGGGAACACCGGGGAGCTGTTTTTT. This gives the protein CASSLRRGNTGELFF. The whole variable domain, filled in from reference TRBV13 and TRBJ2-2, reads AAGVIQSPRHLIKEKRETATLKCYPIPRHDTVYWYQQGPGQDPQFLISFYEKMQSDKGSIPDRFSAQQFSDYHSELNMSSLELGDSALYFCASSLRRGNTGELFFGEGSRLTVL.

The chain joins TRBV3-1 (or the pseudogene TRBV3-2) to TRBJ1-5; D not certain. In germline, CDR1 is LGHDT, CDR2 YNNKEL (reference sequence). V dropped 2 bases and J dropped 6 bases, with 8 bases sitting between them. This CDR3 is built from 13 residues. The CDR3 protein is CASSQTVGQPQHF. CDR3 nucleotide sequence: TGTGCCAGCAGCCAAACTGTTGGTCAGCCCCAGCATTTT.

As to this clone: The sample contains more than one DNA sequence encoding this CDR3. The chain combines TRBV7-2 with TRBJ2-3, with 8 positions matching TRBD1. Germline CDR1 and CDR2: SGHTA and FQGNSA. J lost 2 bases, V lost 1 base, and 2 bases had no gene match. The CDR3 loop spans 15 amino acids. The CDR3 sequence: CASSLDRGNTDTQYF. The CDR3 bases are TGTGCCAGCAGCTTAGACAGGGGGAACACAGATACGCAGTATTTT.

The chain carries TRBV4-3 and TRBJ2-1; D possibly corresponds to TRBD2 (6 bases). CDR3 size: 17 residues. CDR1 and CDR2 (germline): LGHNA, YSLEER. The V and J ends lost 3 bases and 6 bases respectively, with 21 bases between them. The CDR3 nucleotides read TGCGCCAGCAGCCAGCAAATTTGGGGGGAAGGCGGCAATGAGCAGTTCTTC. Translated: CASSQQIWGEGGNEQFF.

CDR3 bases: TGTGCCAGTAGTCAAGGACTAGCGGGAGTTGATGAGCAGTTCTTC. As protein: CASSQGLAGVDEQFF. This chain connects TRBV19 to TRBJ2-1, with 13 positions matching TRBD2. The CDR3 sequence is 15 residues long. After removal of 5 bases from V and 8 bases from J, the junction contained 6 bases not matched to a gene. Per the germline V gene, CDR1 is LNHDA and CDR2 is SQIVND (reference sequence).

The gene calls are TRBV5-6 and TRBJ1-5, with 7 bases aligning to TRBD1. The V segment lost 4 bases and the J segment 0 bases; nucleotides outside the gene matches: 7. CDR3 length equals 16 residues. The germline V gene has CDR1 SGHDT and CDR2 YYEEEE. CDR3 sequence (DNA): TGTGCCAGCAGCCGACAGGGAGGAAGTAGCAATCAGCCCCAGCATTTT. Protein: CASSRQGGSSNQPQHF.

This clone was counted between two and nine times. The rearrangement uses TRBV6-5 and TRBJ2-1; TRBD1 is a possible D gene (6 bases). The V gene's germline CDR1 is MNHEY and CDR2 SVGAGI. Trimming cost V 6 bases and J 6 bases, with 18 bases left between them. This CDR3 has 15 amino acids. CDR3 DNA sequence: TGTGCCAGCAGCCCGACCCGTGGACAGCTCAATGAGCAGTTCTTC. Translation: CASSPTRGQLNEQFF.

The V gene is TRBV4-3, the J gene TRBJ2-2, with 7 bases aligning to TRBD1. From germline, CDR1 is LGHNA and CDR2 YSLEER. V gave up 8 bases and J gave up 0 bases; unmatched junction bases: 6. The length of the CDR3 is 15 residues. DNA of the CDR3: TGCGCCAGCCGGGACAGTGATACGAACACCGGGGAGCTGTTTTTT. Residues: CASRDSDTNTGELFF.

This clone has just one count. V and J are TRBV5-1 and TRBJ2-7; 9 positions agree with TRBD1. The CDR3 extends over 14 amino acids. J gave up 4 bases and V 4 bases, and 6 bases lay outside the gene matches. Germline CDR1 is SGHRS and CDR2 is YFSETQ. CDR3 sequence reads: CASSINRGPYEQYF. The CDR3 coding sequence is TGCGCCAGCAGCATAAACAGGGGGCCTTACGAGCAGTACTTC.